The rows below give T cell receptor beta chains drawn from one sample of a study of shared clonotypes between healthy human individuals. TCRdb's copy holds only in-frame clones and misses some; the assay was immunoSEQ multiplex PCR. The table includes some 580,000 clones, roughly 98% detected once. The source material was naive CD8+ T cells sorted from blood. The receptor set was obtained from a man aged 25-45 years in good health. CDR3s include the opening cysteine and the closing phenylalanine or tryptophan. D genes are given only for firm matches. Only part of the rows carry a size: once, few, many, or a class if the clone is expanded.

j_call,d_call,cdr3_length,v_call,clone_size,cdr3_nt,cdr3_aa
TRBJ2-5,.,14,TRBV10-3,.,TGTGCCATCAGTGAGTTGGGAGGAACAGAGACCCAGTACTTC,CAISELGGTETQYF
TRBJ2-5,.,15,TRBV9,.,TGTGCCAGCAGCCCTTCTCAGGGAATCTGGGAGACCCAGTACTTC,CASSPSQGIWETQYF
TRBJ2-2,.,12,TRBV5-4,.,TGTGCCGCAGAGCAGAACACCGGGGAGCTGTTTTTT,CAAEQNTGELFF
TRBJ1-5,TRBD1,15,TRBV4-1,.,TGCGCCAGCAGCCAAGACAGGGGGGTTGGGCAGCCCCAGCATTTT,CASSQDRGVGQPQHF
TRBJ2-7,TRBD2,16,TRBV27,.,TGTGCCAGCAGTTCCAGACTAGCGGGAGGGCCTTACGAGCAGTACTTC,CASSSRLAGGPYEQYF
TRBJ2-7,.,11,TRBV10-1,once,TGCGCCAGCAGTGAAGGGGGCGAGCAGTACTTC,CASSEGGEQYF
TRBJ2-3,.,16,TRBV7-9,.,TGTGCCAGCAGCCACCTTGGGTCTAGTGATTCAGATACGCAGTATTTT,CASSHLGSSDSDTQYF
TRBJ2-7,TRBD1,15,TRBV19,.,TGTGCCAGTAGTGCCGGGACAGGGGGGACCTACGAGCAGTACTTC,CASSAGTGGTYEQYF
TRBJ2-3,.,13,TRBV7-9,once,TGTGCCAGCAGCTTAGGGCCGATTGGGACGCAGTATTTT,CASSLGPIGTQYF
TRBJ2-5,.,13,TRBV9,.,TGTGCCAGCAGTAAGGGGGACCAAGAGACCCAGTACTTC,CASSKGDQETQYF
TRBJ2-7,.,13,TRBV28,.,TGTGCCAGCAGGCCCTCAGAGTCCTACGAGCAGTACTTC,CASRPSESYEQYF
TRBJ2-6,TRBD2,17,TRBV5-5,.,TGTGCCAGCAGCTCACTAGCGGAGAGCTCTGGGGCCAACGTCCTGACTTTC,CASSSLAESSGANVLTF
TRBJ2-1,TRBD2,13,TRBV5-6,.,TGTGCCAGCAGCTTGGGACTAGCGAGTGAGCAGTTCTTC,CASSLGLASEQFF
TRBJ2-7,.,15,TRBV5-6,.,TGTGCCAGCACCTTGTCGAAGGCGGCACTGGGGGAGCAGTACTTC,CASTLSKAALGEQYF
TRBJ2-7,TRBD1,14,TRBV27,.,TGTGCCAGCAGTCCGATGGACAGGAGCCACGAGCAGTACTTC,CASSPMDRSHEQYF
TRBJ1-5,TRBD1,14,TRBV6-6,.,TGTGCCAGCAGGCACAGGGGGCAAGGTCAGCCCCAGCATTTT,CASRHRGQGQPQHF
TRBJ1-1,.,14,TRBV6-1,.,TGTGCCAGCAGTGAAGGGGGGGGTGGCACTGAAGCTTTCTTT,CASSEGGGGTEAFF
TRBJ2-7,TRBD1,18,TRBV2,.,TGTGCCAGCATGGAAACGTTAGTCGGGACAGGGGGTGTCCACGAGCAGTACTTC,CASMETLVGTGGVHEQYF
TRBJ2-7,TRBD2,15,TRBV7-9,.,TGTGCCAGCAGCTTAGCCTCTAGCGGGGCCTACGAGCAGTACTTC,CASSLASSGAYEQYF
TRBJ2-5,.,15,TRBV7-6,.,TGTGCCAGCAGCTTAGAGGGCAGGGGGGAAGAGACCCAGTACTTC,CASSLEGRGEETQYF
TRBJ2-7,.,11,TRBV28,.,TGTGCCAGCAGTTTCCTCTACGAGCAGTACTTC,CASSFLYEQYF
TRBJ1-5,.,11,TRBV27,once,TGTGCCAGCGGCCCCAATAGACCCCAGCATTTT,CASGPNRPQHF
TRBJ2-5,.,15,TRBV9,once,TGTGCCAGCAGCGTAGGCCAGGACAGCTCTGAGACCCAGTACTTC,CASSVGQDSSETQYF
TRBJ2-7,.,12,TRBV11-2,.,TGTGCCAGCACCCAACAGGCCTACGAGCAGTACTTC,CASTQQAYEQYF
TRBJ2-1,.,17,TRBV5-6,.,TGTGCCAGCAGCTACGAACAGTTCCCGAGCTCCTACAATGAGCAGTTCTTC,CASSYEQFPSSYNEQFF
TRBJ2-1,.,15,TRBV27,.,TGTGCCAGCATGGGGGGGGCAGTTTCCTACAATGAGCAGTTCTTC,CASMGGAVSYNEQFF
TRBJ2-7,TRBD2,16,TRBV7-6,.,TGTGCCAGCAGCCGACACGGCAGCGGGAGGCCCGACGAGCAGTACTTC,CASSRHGSGRPDEQYF
TRBJ2-3,.,12,TRBV7-3,.,TGTGCCAGCAGCCTAGGGACAGATACGCAGTATTTT,CASSLGTDTQYF
TRBJ1-5,.,14,TRBV9,.,TGTGCCAGCAGCGTAGGGGCAGACAATCAGCCCCAGCATTTT,CASSVGADNQPQHF
TRBJ2-2,.,12,TRBV28,.,TGTGCCAGCAGAGGGAGCACCGGGGAGCTGTTTTTT,CASRGSTGELFF
TRBJ2-7,TRBD2,15,TRBV6-6,.,TGTGCCAGCAGTCGAGGACTAGCGGAGTTCTACGAGCAGTACTTC,CASSRGLAEFYEQYF
TRBJ1-1,TRBD1,15,TRBV5-4,.,TGTGCCAGCAGCCCGCAGGGGGGTGAGTTTAATGAAGCTTTCTTT,CASSPQGGEFNEAFF
TRBJ2-7,TRBD1,13,TRBV29-1,.,TGCAGCGTTGAAGAGGGACAGGGATACGAGCAGTACTTC,CSVEEGQGYEQYF
TRBJ2-1,.,12,TRBV14,.,TGTGCCAGCAGCCAAGATCCGGAGGAGCAGTTCTTC,CASSQDPEEQFF
TRBJ1-1,TRBD1,14,TRBV18,.,TGTGCCAGCTCACCACCCCAGGGGGGCACTGAAGCTTTCTTT,CASSPPQGGTEAFF
TRBJ2-2,.,16,TRBV7-8,.,TGTGCCAGCAGCTTAGACGGTGCCGCGAACACCGGGGAGCTGTTTTTT,CASSLDGAANTGELFF
TRBJ2-7,.,13,TRBV5-5,.,TGTGCCAGCAGCTTGAATTATGCCTACGAGCAGTACTTC,CASSLNYAYEQYF
TRBJ1-1,.,16,TRBV6-1,.,TGTGCCAGCAGTGAAGAGGCCAGACTAATGAACACTGAAGCTTTCTTT,CASSEEARLMNTEAFF
TRBJ2-7,TRBD1,15,TRBV7-9,.,TGTGCCAGCAGCTTTGGGGACAGGGGGACCTACGAGCAGTACTTC,CASSFGDRGTYEQYF
TRBJ2-2,.,17,TRBV14,.,TGTGCCAGCAGCCACGACCTGCCGATCAGAGGAACCGGGGAGCTGTTTTTT,CASSHDLPIRGTGELFF
TRBJ2-7,TRBD1,15,TRBV18,.,TGTGCCAGCTCACCGGAGAGGACAGGGGTAAGGGAGCAGTACTTC,CASSPERTGVREQYF
TRBJ2-1,TRBD2,16,TRBV29-1,.,TGCAGCGTTGAAGACCGACTAGCGGGGATCTACAATGAGCAGTTCTTC,CSVEDRLAGIYNEQFF
TRBJ2-2,.,11,TRBV7-9,.,TGTGCCAGCAGCCACACCGGGGAGCTGTTTTTT,CASSHTGELFF
TRBJ2-1,.,14,TRBV5-1,.,TGCGCCAGCAGCTGGAAGGGACCATATAATGAGCAGTTCTTC,CASSWKGPYNEQFF
TRBJ2-7,.,13,TRBV7-9,.,TGTGCCAGCAGCTTAGGGGGGTTACGCGAGCAGTACTTC,CASSLGGLREQYF
TRBJ2-2,.,16,TRBV10-2,.,TGCGCCAGCAGTGAGTCTATGCGGGGGCCGACCGGGGAGCTGTTTTTT,CASSESMRGPTGELFF
TRBJ2-5,.,12,TRBV5-4,.,TGTGCCAGCAGCTTGGACCAAGAGACCCAGTACTTC,CASSLDQETQYF
TRBJ2-1,.,17,TRBV7-9,.,TGTGCCAGCAGCTCCTACAGACTAGACGAGTCCTACAATGAGCAGTTCTTC,CASSSYRLDESYNEQFF
TRBJ2-7,.,13,TRBV13,.,TGTGCCAGCAGCCCCGGAAGAGGGTACGAGCAGTACTTC,CASSPGRGYEQYF
TRBJ2-7,.,14,TRBV7-9,.,TGTGCCAGCAGCTACAGCGGAGCCTTTAGCGAGCAGTACTTC,CASSYSGAFSEQYF
TRBJ2-7,TRBD2,14,TRBV5-4,.,TGTGCCAGCAGCTTGAAGAGCGGGAGAAGCGAGCAGTACTTC,CASSLKSGRSEQYF
TRBJ1-1,.,13,TRBV2,.,TGTGCCAGCCCTGGGGGGGTGGGCACTGAAGCTTTCTTT,CASPGGVGTEAFF
TRBJ2-7,.,12,TRBV19,.,TGTGCCAGTAGCGAGAGGGATTACGAGCAGTACTTC,CASSERDYEQYF
TRBJ2-7,.,11,TRBV10-1,.,TGCGCCAGCAGTGACGGGTACGAGCAGTACTTC,CASSDGYEQYF
TRBJ2-7,.,12,TRBV6-1,.,TGTGCCAGCACAGGCAGTTTCTACGAGCAGTACTTC,CASTGSFYEQYF
TRBJ1-5,.,15,TRBV19,.,TGTGCCAGTAGTATAGACCCGGAGCCCAATCAGCCCCAGCATTTT,CASSIDPEPNQPQHF
TRBJ2-7,.,12,TRBV2,.,TGTGCCAGCAGGGATGGAATCTACGAGCAGTACTTC,CASRDGIYEQYF
TRBJ2-2,TRBD2,15,TRBV10-2,.,TGCGCCAGCAGTAGGTCCCGCGGGGGGACCGGGGAGCTGTTTTTT,CASSRSRGGTGELFF
TRBJ1-3,.,14,TRBV29-1,.,TGCAGCGTTGTGGACGGAAGCTCTGGAAACACCATATATTTT,CSVVDGSSGNTIYF
TRBJ2-5,.,14,TRBV7-9,.,TGTGCCAGCCGACGCAGGGGAGGGAGAGAGACCCAGTACTTC,CASRRRGGRETQYF